The 3 T cell receptor beta chains below were found in one sample sequenced in a study of T cells in women clearing cervical HPV infection. Some clones are missing from TCRdb's copy, which holds only in-frame ones; the method was immunoSEQ multiplex PCR. The table lists about 33,000 clones. The sample comprised blood buffy coat. The receptors derive from a woman between 18 and 70 years old with a cervical HPV16 infection that either progressed to CIN3+ or cleared (not recorded which).

Of note for this clone: The read falls 3 residues short of the CDR3 end, and the missing part is taken from the germline J gene. This chain joins TRBV7-9 and TRBJ2-5; TRBD2 is a possible D gene (6 bases). The ends were cut back, 3 bases at V and 4 bases at J, with 12 bases in the middle. Germline assignment: CDR1 SEHNR and CDR2 FQNEAQ (reference sequence). The CDR3 extends over 14 amino acids. The CDR3 DNA, read in part, is TGTGCCAGCAGCTTCCCTGGGGGGACAGAGACC. It encodes CASSFPGGTET. The CDR3 as a whole reads CASSFPGGTETQYF.

Turning to this clone: The sequence runs out 3 residues before the end of the CDR3; the remainder is reconstructed from the germline J gene. The rearrangement links TRBV13 to TRBJ2-1; TRBD2 matches at 7 bases. The V gene end was trimmed by 0 bases and the J gene end by 2 bases; junction bases not matched to a gene: 4. This CDR3 comprises 16 residues. Germline V gene data show CDR1 as PRHDT and CDR2 as FYEKMQ (reference sequence). The CDR3 DNA, read in part, is TGTGCCAGCAGCTTAGGCGGCGGGGGTACCTACAATGAG. It translates to CASSLGGGGTYNE. The full CDR3 protein is CASSLGGGGTYNEQFF.

This clone is medium-sized by frequency. Sequencing ends 3 residues short of the CDR3 end; the germline J gene provides the rest. The genes are TRBV19 and TRBJ2-5; TRBD1 matches 9 bases. The CDR3 has 15 amino acids. V trimming: 5 bases; J trimming: 5 bases; junction bases outside the gene matches: 9. The germline V gene encodes CDR1 LNHDA and CDR2 SQIVND (reference sequence). CDR3 DNA (partial): TGTGCCAGTAGTGTCGACAGGGGGATAAGGGAGACC. Its protein is CASSVDRGIRET. The whole CDR3 region reads CASSVDRGIRETQYF.